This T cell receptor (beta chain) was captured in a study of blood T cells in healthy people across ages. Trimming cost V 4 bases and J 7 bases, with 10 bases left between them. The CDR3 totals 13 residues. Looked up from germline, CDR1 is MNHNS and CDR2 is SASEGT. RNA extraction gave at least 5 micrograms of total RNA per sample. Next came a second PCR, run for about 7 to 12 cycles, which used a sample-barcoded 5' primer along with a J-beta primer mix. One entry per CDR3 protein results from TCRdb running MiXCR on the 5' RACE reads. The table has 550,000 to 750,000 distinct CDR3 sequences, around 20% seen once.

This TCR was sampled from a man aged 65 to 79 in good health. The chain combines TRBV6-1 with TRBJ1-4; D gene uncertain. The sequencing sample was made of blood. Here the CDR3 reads CASSADIPEKLFF. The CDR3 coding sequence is TGTGCCAGCAGTGCTGACATCCCTGAAAAACTGTTTTTT.